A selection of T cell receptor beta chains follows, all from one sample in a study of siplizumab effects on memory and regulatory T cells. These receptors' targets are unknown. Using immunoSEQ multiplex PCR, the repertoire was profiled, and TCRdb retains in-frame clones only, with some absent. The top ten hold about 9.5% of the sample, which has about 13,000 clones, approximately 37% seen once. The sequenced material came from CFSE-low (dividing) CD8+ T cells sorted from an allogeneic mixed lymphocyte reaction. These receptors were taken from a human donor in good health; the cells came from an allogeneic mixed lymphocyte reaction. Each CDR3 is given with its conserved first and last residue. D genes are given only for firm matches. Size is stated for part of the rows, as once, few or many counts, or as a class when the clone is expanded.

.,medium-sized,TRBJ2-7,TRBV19,CASSMAGGPSYEQYF,TGTGCCAGTAGTATGGCGGGCGGTCCCTCCTACGAGCAGTACTTC
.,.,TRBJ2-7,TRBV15,CATNDGVSYEQYF,TGTGCCACCAACGATGGCGTCTCCTACGAGCAGTACTTC
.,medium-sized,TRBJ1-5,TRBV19,CASSINQGIGDQPQHF,TGTGCCAGTAGTATAAACCAGGGTATTGGGGATCAGCCCCAGCATTTT
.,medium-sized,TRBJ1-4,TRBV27,CASRPGTLKRNEKLFF,TGTGCCAGCAGACCCGGGACCCTAAAGCGTAATGAAAAACTGTTTTTT
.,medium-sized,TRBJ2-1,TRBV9,CASSGLGGQGFF,TGTGCCAGCAGCGGGTTGGGGGGCCAGGGGTTCTTC
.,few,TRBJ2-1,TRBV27,CASSLNRDQWDTEQFF,TGTGCCAGCAGTTTAAATCGGGATCAATGGGATACTGAGCAGTTCTTC
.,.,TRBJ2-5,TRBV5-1,CASSLAESWGTGETQYF,TGCGCCAGCAGCTTGGCCGAGTCTTGGGGGACTGGGGAGACCCAGTACTTC
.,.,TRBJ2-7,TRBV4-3,CASSYGQAYEQYF,TGCGCCAGCAGCTATGGACAAGCCTACGAGCAGTACTTC
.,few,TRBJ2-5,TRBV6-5,CASSTDRDQETQYF,TGTGCCAGCAGTACAGACAGAGACCAAGAGACCCAGTACTTC
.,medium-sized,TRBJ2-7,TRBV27,CASSFGLEQYF,TGTGCCAGCAGTTTCGGTCTCGAGCAGTACTTC
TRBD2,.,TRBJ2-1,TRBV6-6,CASSYSLLAGYNEQFF,TGTGCCAGCAGTTACTCTTTACTAGCGGGGTACAATGAGCAGTTCTTC
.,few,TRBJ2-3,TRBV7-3,CASSTGTHYTDTQYF,TGTGCCAGCAGCACCGGGACGCACTACACAGATACGCAGTATTTT
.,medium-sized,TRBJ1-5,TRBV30,CAWSWRARVSSQPQHF,TGTGCCTGGAGTTGGAGGGCCAGGGTTTCCTCTCAGCCCCAGCATTTT
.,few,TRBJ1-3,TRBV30,CAWSTGDSRFSGNTIYF,TGTGCCTGGAGTACAGGCGACAGTCGCTTCTCTGGAAACACCATATATTTT
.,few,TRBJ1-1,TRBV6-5,CASSSSWENTEAFF,TGTGCCAGCAGTTCTTCTTGGGAGAACACTGAAGCTTTCTTT
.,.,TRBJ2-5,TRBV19,CASRPGGETQYF,TGTGCCAGTAGGCCAGGGGGGGAGACCCAGTACTTC
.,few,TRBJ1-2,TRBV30,CAWSSVGRDGDTF,TGTGCCTGGAGTTCTGTTGGACGGGATGGGGACACCTTC
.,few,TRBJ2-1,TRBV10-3,CATLGAQTYNEQFF,TGTGCCACCCTTGGGGCACAGACCTACAATGAGCAGTTCTTC
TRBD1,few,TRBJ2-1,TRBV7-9,CASSWGQGPSTYNEQFF,TGTGCCAGCAGCTGGGGACAGGGGCCATCGACCTACAATGAGCAGTTCTTC
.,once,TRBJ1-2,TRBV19,CASSDESVNYGYTF,TGTGCCAGTAGTGATGAATCCGTAAACTATGGCTACACCTTC
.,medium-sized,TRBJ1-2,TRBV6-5,CASSYAGADYGYTF,TGTGCCAGCAGTTACGCGGGGGCCGACTATGGCTACACCTTC
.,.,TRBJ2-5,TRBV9,CASSEGVVTQETQYF,TGTGCCAGCAGTGAAGGAGTTGTTACTCAAGAGACCCAGTACTTC
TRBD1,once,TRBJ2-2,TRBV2,CASSGQGLRTGELFF,TGTGCCAGCAGTGGACAGGGATTGAGGACCGGGGAGCTGTTTTTT
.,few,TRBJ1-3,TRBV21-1,CASSKCRESGNTIYF,TGTGCCAGCAGCAAATGCCGGGAATCTGGAAACACCATATATTTT
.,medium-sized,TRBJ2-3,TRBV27,CASSLSLGAGGADTQYF,TGTGCCAGCAGTTTATCACTGGGGGCGGGTGGGGCAGATACGCAGTATTTT